A single sample gave rise to the 4 T cell receptor beta chains below, sequenced in a study of blood T cell repertoires in COVID-19. Assay used: immunoSEQ multiplex PCR; TCRdb lists only in-frame clones, some missing. The table records approximately 270,000 clones, approximately 86% of them present only once. Sequenced input: peripheral blood. All receptors derive from a man in his forties or fifties with active or convalescent COVID-19.

CDR3 sequence: CATSDPGLAANNEQFF. The CDR3 nucleotides are TGTGCCACCAGTGATCCAGGACTAGCGGCGAACAATGAGCAGTTCTTC. This chain connects TRBV24-1 to TRBJ2-1; 10 bases map to TRBD2. V shed 3 bases and J 5 bases; nucleotides not matched to a gene: 6. Germline lookup yields CDR1 KGHDR and CDR2 SFDVKD. The CDR3 contains 16 residues.

The genes are TRBV15 and TRBJ1-1, with a tentative D call TRBD1 (5 bases). The germline gives CDR1 LNHNV, CDR2 YYDKDF (reference sequence). V was shortened by 4 bases and J by 5 bases, with 14 bases between the two germline ends. This CDR3 comprises 14 residues. CDR3 loop: CATSTTVPTTEAFF. The CDR3 DNA is TGTGCCACCAGCACGACAGTCCCTACTACTGAAGCTTTCTTT.

The rearrangement uses TRBV11-2 and TRBJ2-3, with 11 bases matching TRBD2. CDR1 and CDR2 (germline): SGHAT, FQNNGV. The CDR3 is 18 residues long. The V gene end was trimmed by 0 bases and the J gene end by 3 bases; junction bases not matched to a gene: 8. The CDR3 sequence is CASSLEPKLAGETDTQYF. CDR3 coding DNA: TGTGCCAGCAGCTTAGAACCCAAACTAGCGGGAGAAACAGATACGCAGTATTTT.

For the CDR3, the DNA is TGTGCCAGCAGGGTGCGGGGGGCCGGGACAGATACGCAGTATTTT. Protein: CASRVRGAGTDTQYF. The genes are TRBV2 and TRBJ2-3; the match to TRBD2 covers 8 bases. With 6 bases clipped from V and 3 bases from J, the junction kept 8 bases outside the gene matches. The CDR3 sequence is 15 residues long. Germline V gene sequence: CDR1 SNHLY, CDR2 FYNNEI.